This record covers a single TCR beta chain. The record originates from a study of T-cell memory formation after mild COVID-19. CDR1 is SEHNR, CDR2 FQNEAQ, per germline (reference sequence). Trimming cost V 5 bases and J 6 bases; bases outside gene matches: 5. This CDR3 spans 14 amino acids. Researchers used 5'RACE with constant-segment primers to make TCR alpha and TCR beta cDNA libraries that carry sample barcodes and UMIs. MiXCR, applied by TCRdb to the 5' RACE reads, yields one record per CDR3 protein. The profile shows approximately 450,000 distinct CDR3 sequences, about 20% of them singletons. The sequence came from an adult woman who had mild COVID-19 (a few samples of this study predate the infection). Cell type and time point are not known. The rearrangement uses TRBV7-9 and TRBJ2-2; TRBD1 aligns across 8 bases. Sequencing was done on a sample of PBMCs or a T cell subset sorted from them (not recorded which). The CDR3 loop is CASSRTGQAGELFF. CDR3 sequence (DNA): TGTGCCAGCAGCCGGACAGGGCAAGCCGGGGAGCTGTTTTTT.